This TCR beta chain was sequenced for a study of T cells in Graves' hyperthyroidism and ophthalmopathy (dated 2019 in TCRdb). Describing the broader study: Peripheral blood samples were taken at initial diagnosis, before any treatment was given. In several Graves' hyperthyroidism patients, the study also compared T-cell repertoires from thyroid tissue with T-cell repertoires from blood. Prospective prediction of ophthalmopathy was tested in an independent validation cohort consisting of about 20 hyperthyroidism patients and 15 or so patients who later progressed to ophthalmopathy. The paper describes TCR Vbeta CDR3 sequencing of 135 peripheral blood samples, made up of roughly 45 ophthalmopathy patients, 70 to 80 hyperthyroidism patients and some 17 progressor patients. After sampling, hyperthyroidism patients received methimazole starting at 30 mg daily, and ophthalmopathy patients received high-dose intravenous methylprednisolone. The approximately 100 discovery patients were divided at random into training and test sets in a 7:3 ratio. A discovery cohort of roughly 100 patients, roughly 43 with Graves' ophthalmopathy and under 60 with stable Graves' hyperthyroidism, was used to find distinguishing TCR V-J signatures. Broad study findings and their caveats: In validation, the model predicted progression to ophthalmopathy with 55% to 71% sensitivity and approximately 78% specificity, a median of around 6.6 months before onset. Most expanded thyroid clonotypes (frequency above 0.001) were also found in blood, which suggests that blood repertoires may mirror thyroid immune responses. Sample size was not statistically predetermined, and investigators were not blinded to group allocation. A 13 V-J signature model separated ophthalmopathy from stable hyperthyroidism, with roughly 88% sensitivity and 81% to 82% specificity in cross-validation and 80%/75% in testing.

Stable Graves' hyperthyroidism was defined as no progression to ophthalmopathy during 18 months of follow-up. Hyperthyroidism patients were aged 18 to 65 years and newly diagnosed, with disease duration of less than 2 months. Any patient with an uncontrolled infection, another autoimmune disease, pregnancy or lactation was excluded. Diagnoses were established on the basis of clinical symptoms, serum thyroxine and TRAb, thyroid ultrasound, and orbital computed tomography. PBMCs were isolated from about 10 ml of fresh peripheral blood by Ficoll-Paque density gradient centrifugation. Total RNA was extracted using Trizol reagent, and RNA quality was assessed on an Agilent 2100 Bioanalyzer. A distance of 11 bases separates the germline ends of V and J, which lose 4 bases and 8 bases respectively. From a lookup of the germline V gene, CDR1 and CDR2 are SGHTA and FQGNSA. The CDR3, cysteine through phenylalanine, is 12 amino acids long. Only the CDR3 region is kept as DNA, spanning 36 bases read in frame from base 1.

With regard to this clonotype: Its antigen target is currently unknown. The record has no base qualities; no much larger clone is one base away.

The TCR beta CDR3 regions were amplified from the RNA transcripts. The first round of RT-PCR for the TCR CDR3 was performed with the HTBI primer set and the Qiagen OneStep RT-PCR kit. Libraries were constructed in a second round of multiplex PCR, after which size selection and purification were carried out. The libraries were sequenced on an Illumina HiSeq2000 using paired-end 100 bp reads. The study's own analysis went as follows. SOAPnuke was used to process the raw data, throwing out any read that contained adapters or uncalled bases, had a mean Phred below 15, or lacked an exact constant-primer or identifier match. COPE v1.2.5 was used to merge high-quality paired reads, and clonotypes were defined as unique nucleotide sequences. MiTCR v1.1 was used to align the clonotypes against IMGT TRBV, TRBD and TRBJ reference segments. Only V-J combinations with frequency above 0.0001, covering about 99% of repertoires, were analysed. The TCS score was defined as the ratio of F50 (clonal expansion) to E x V (chaos), calculated using BLOSUM62-based TCRdist between CDR3 peptides within each V-J. Welch's t-statistics and random forest reduced roughly 530 V-J features to 13, which were used in a naive Bayes classifier (R e1071). Through fastp at Q25 and MiXCR, TCRdb rebuilt clones from the public reads, retaining in-frame beta chains. Every distinct CDR3 protein forms one entry, paired with its most common genes and DNA. What appears here as the V and J calls and clone size reflects TCRdb's work, not the paper's. The sample profile shows 150,000 to 200,000 distinct CDR3 sequences; approximately 15% of them were found once. The ten largest make up under 35% of the sample.

The sequence links TRBV7-2 to TRBJ1-1; the D gene cannot be resolved reliably. The TCR comes from a woman in her forties or fifties with Graves' hyperthyroidism. Source material: blood. The DNA sequence follows: TGTGCCAGCAGCTGGGCACAGAGGGAAGCTTTCTTT. Its translation reads: CASSWAQREAFF.